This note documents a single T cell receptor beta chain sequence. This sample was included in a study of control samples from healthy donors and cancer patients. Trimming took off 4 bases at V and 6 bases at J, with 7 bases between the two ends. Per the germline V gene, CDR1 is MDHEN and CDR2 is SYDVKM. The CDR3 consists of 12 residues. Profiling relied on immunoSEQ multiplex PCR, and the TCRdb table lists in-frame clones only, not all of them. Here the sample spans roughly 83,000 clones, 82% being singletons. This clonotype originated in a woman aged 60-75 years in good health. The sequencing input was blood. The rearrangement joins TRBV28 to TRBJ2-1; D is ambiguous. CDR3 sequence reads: CASSSPGNEQFF. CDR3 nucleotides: TGTGCCAGCAGTTCCCCGGGCAATGAGCAGTTCTTC.